This T cell receptor beta chain came from a study of Ad26.COV2.S vaccination and SARS-CoV-2 variants. Study details: Dosing was one shot or two shots 56 days apart.

This sample's treatment: around 19 received Ad26.COV2.S at low or high dose, single or two shots; a few received placebo; per-sample allocation not given. Collection of the samples took place on day 63 after the first injection of vaccine or placebo. It was an adult aged 18-55 years in Boston who was the donor. The vaccine delivered Wuhan-strain SARS-CoV-2 spike through an Ad26 vector. Study-level points and caveats: Spike-specific TCR breadth was greater in vaccine than placebo recipients.

Here immunoSEQ multiplex PCR was the method, and the copy in TCRdb shows in-frame clones only, minus some. The profile covers roughly 300,000 clones, with 75% to 90% appearing a single time and under 6% taken by the ten largest. V shed 3 bases, J shed 7 bases, and the junction held 7 bases outside the gene matches. CDR3 size: 15 residues. Germline CDR1 and CDR2: LNHDA and SQIVND (reference sequence). Worth noting for this clone: The antigen is unknown.

The V call is TRBV19, the J call TRBJ1-4; 8 bases fit TRBD1. The sequences come from peripheral blood, collected in a trial of Ad26.COV2.S vaccine versus placebo. The clonotype originates from a person between 18 and 60 years old who received the Ad26.COV2.S COVID-19 vaccine or a placebo. This CDR3 is CASSIAWTGREKLFF. For the CDR3, the DNA is TGTGCCAGTAGTATCGCGTGGACAGGGCGTGAAAAACTGTTTTTT.